The 21 T cell receptor beta chains in this list originate from one sample, sequenced in a study of T-cell reconstitution after alpha-beta-depleted transplantation in children. The library targeted TCRbeta and was prepared with unique molecular identifiers. TCRdb independently ran MiXCR on the PCR reads; one entry per CDR3 protein. Of 490,000 or so distinct CDR3 sequences listed, 12% are singletons. The sequenced sample was PBMCs from the stem cell graft donor, obtained from the stem cell graft. The origin of the receptors is a human donor who donated a stem cell graft to a child with combined immunodeficiency.

This clonotype was picked up many times. The chain uses TRBV7-3 and TRBJ1-3; D uncertain. CDR3 size: 16 residues. With 0 bases removed from V and 0 bases from J, the gap between germline ends came to 9 bases. CDR1 SGHTA and CDR2 FQGTGA come from the germline V gene. This CDR3 reads CASSLTGGGSGNTIYF. The CDR3 bases are TGTGCCAGCAGCTTAACGGGAGGAGGCTCTGGAAACACCATATATTTT.

The chain carries TRBV19 and TRBJ2-1; D is possibly TRBD1 (5 bases). This CDR3 is 11 amino acids long. V lost 3 bases and J 13 bases, leaving 10 bases between the germline ends. Germline CDR1 reads LNHDA; CDR2 reads SQIVND (reference sequence). The chain's CDR3 is CASSMTVKQFF. In DNA form, the CDR3 reads TGTGCCAGTAGTATGACAGTAAAACAGTTCTTC.

This clonotype has at least ten counts. V usage is TRBV7-9 and J usage is TRBJ2-3; a weak D match, TRBD1 (6 bases). Germline V CDR1 and CDR2: SEHNR, FQNEAQ (reference sequence). V lost 3 bases, J lost 4 bases, and 14 bases lay in between. The CDR3 is 15 residues long. CDR3 nucleotides: TGTGCCAGCAGCTTTAGGCTGGGGGCCCCAGATACGCAGTATTTT. Its translation is CASSFRLGAPDTQYF. The full variable domain, in which reference TRBV7-9 and TRBJ2-3 provide the parts outside the CDR3, is DTGVSQNPRHKITKRGQNVTFRCDPISEHNRLYWYRQTLGQGPEFLTYFQNEAQLEKSRLLSDRFSAERPKGSFSTLEIQRTEQGDSAMYLCASSFRLGAPDTQYFGPGTRLTVL.

V is TRBV21-1 and J is TRBJ2-7; no check of the table's D call, TRBD1, against the DNA was made. TRBV21-1 is given as a pseudogene. This CDR3 has 17 amino acids. CDR3 protein: CASSKKSSTGASYEQYF. The CDR3 DNA reads TGTGCCAGCAGCAAGAAGAGTTCGACCGGGGCCTCCTACGAGCAGTACTTC.

This clonotype was observed many times. At one end, the junction sequence differs from germline, possibly due to a read error. Here the CDR3 DNA reads TGCAGTGCCAACTCCGGGAGCGTCTCCCATTTT. This gives the protein CSANSGSVSHF. V is TRBV20-1 and J is TRBJ2-3, with D perhaps TRBD2 (6 bases). Germline V gene sequence: CDR1 DFQATT, CDR2 SNEGSKA (reference sequence). The length of the CDR3 is 11 residues.

V and J are TRBV30 and TRBJ2-1, with unresolved D. The length of the CDR3 is 12 residues. V lost 1 base and J 8 bases, leaving 9 bases between the germline ends. The germline V gene has CDR1 GTSNPN and CDR2 SVGIG (reference sequence). The CDR3 bases are TGTGCCTGGAGTGACATAATAGATGAGCAGTTCTTC. Translating gives CAWSDIIDEQFF.

V gene TRBV7-9 combines with J gene TRBJ1-5; D remains ambiguous. Germline CDR1 is SEHNR and CDR2 is FQNEAQ (reference sequence). Trimming left V 1 base short and J 0 bases short, with 10 bases between. CDR3 length: 16 residues. CDR3 nucleotide sequence: TGTGCCAGCAGCTTAGGTGAAAGGTCTAGCAATCAGCCCCAGCATTTT. The encoded protein is CASSLGERSSNQPQHF.

This chain connects TRBV5-1 to TRBJ1-2; D unclear. V lost 0 bases and J 4 bases, leaving 13 bases between the germline ends. From germline, CDR1 is SGHRS and CDR2 YFSETQ. The CDR3 consists of 15 residues. The CDR3 spells CASSLEHSSGYGYTF. CDR3 bases: TGCGCCAGCAGCTTGGAGCACAGTTCGGGCTATGGCTACACCTTC.

This clonotype occurred many times. The rearrangement joins TRBV7-6 to TRBJ2-1; TRBD2 matches at 7 bases. The CDR3 extends over 15 amino acids. V lost 5 bases to trimming and J lost 4 bases; unmatched junction nucleotides: 8. CDR1 is SGHVS and CDR2 is FNYEAQ in the germline V gene. The CDR3 DNA reads TGTGCCAGCAGCCCTAGACTAGCCCCTTACAATGAGCAGTTCTTC. The encoded protein is CASSPRLAPYNEQFF.

This clonotype was counted between two and nine times. The V and J genes are TRBV12-3 or TRBV12-4 and TRBJ1-2, with no clear D. V lost 8 bases to trimming and J lost 8 bases, with 15 bases between them. This CDR3 is 12 amino acids long. In DNA form, the CDR3 reads TGTGCCAGCCTTCCCCCCGGAGGCGGCTACACCTTC. Its protein is CASLPPGGGYTF.

The chain joins TRBV19 to TRBJ1-1; TRBD1 matches at 11 bases. The trim removed 10 bases at V and 0 bases at J, leaving 7 bases unmatched. The CDR3 runs 15 residues. Germline V gene sequence: CDR1 LNHDA, CDR2 SQIVND (reference sequence). The CDR3 nucleotides are TGTGCCACGCGGGACAGGGGGGACATGAACACTGAAGCTTTCTTT. This codes for CATRDRGDMNTEAFF.

This clonotype was counted a few times. V and J are TRBV29-1 and TRBJ2-1; TRBD2 aligns across 7 bases. The germline gives CDR1 SQVTM, CDR2 ANQGSEA. This CDR3 region has 18 residues. V shed 1 base, J shed 7 bases, and the junction held 19 bases outside the gene matches. CDR3 sequence reads: CSVEGQGGGLTRGNEQFF. CDR3 nucleotides: TGCAGCGTTGAAGGCCAGGGCGGGGGACTCACCCGGGGGAATGAGCAGTTCTTC.

This sequence joins TRBV12-3 or TRBV12-4 and TRBJ2-1; TRBD2 aligns across 7 bases. Trimming at V came to 4 bases and at J to 5 bases, leaving 5 bases not matched to a gene. This CDR3 contains 14 residues. DNA for the CDR3: TGTGCCAGCAGTTGGGGCGGGGGTGACAATGAGCAGTTCTTC. The encoded protein is CASSWGGGDNEQFF.

This clonotype was detected a few times. The chain couples TRBV20-1 to TRBJ2-1, with TRBD2 identical over 10 bases. V shed 3 bases, J shed 4 bases, and the junction held 6 bases outside the gene matches. Germline-derived CDR1 and CDR2 are DFQATT and SNEGSKA (reference sequence). This CDR3 has 15 amino acids. The CDR3 reads CSASTLAGLYNEQFF. Here the CDR3 DNA reads TGCAGTGCTAGTACACTAGCGGGATTGTACAATGAGCAGTTCTTC.

At least ten counts were recorded for this clonotype. The rearrangement links TRBV5-1 to TRBJ1-1; 8 bases agree with TRBD1. Germline V gene lookup returns CDR1 SGHRS and CDR2 YFSETQ. The CDR3 loop spans 14 amino acids. V was pared by 0 bases and J by 6 bases, with 4 bases of the junction left unmatched. Written as DNA, the CDR3 is TGCGCCAGCAGCTTGGTGCAGGGGGCGCCTGAAGCTTTCTTT. This sequence encodes CASSLVQGAPEAFF.

The chain is built from TRBV4-3 and TRBJ2-7; D possibly corresponds to TRBD2 (5 bases). The ends were cut back, 2 bases at V and 2 bases at J, with 10 bases in the middle. The CDR3 is 14 residues long. The germline V gene has CDR1 LGHNA and CDR2 YSLEER. CDR3 amino acids: CASSQHTGAYEQYF. The CDR3 DNA reads as TGCGCCAGCAGCCAACATACCGGGGCCTACGAGCAGTACTTC.

The table lists this clonotype with many counts. The chain uses TRBV3-1 and TRBJ2-3; possibly TRBD1 for D (6 bases). Looked up from germline, CDR1 is LGHDT and CDR2 is YNNKEL (reference sequence). V was trimmed by 1 base and J by 6 bases, leaving 14 bases between them. The CDR3 is 15 residues long. CDR3 sequence: CASSQGRYREDTQYF. CDR3 DNA: TGTGCCAGCAGCCAAGGACGTTACAGGGAGGATACGCAGTATTTT.

The rearrangement uses TRBV11-2 and TRBJ1-5, with D tentatively TRBD1 (5 bases). Between the trimmed V and J ends, which lost 5 bases and 0 bases, there was a span of 23 bases. CDR3 length equals 19 residues. Germline-derived CDR1 and CDR2 are SGHAT and FQNNGV. CDR3 bases: TGTGCCAGCAGCGGTCGAGGACCCGAAGGGGAATTTAGCAATCAGCCCCAGCATTTT. Translation: CASSGRGPEGEFSNQPQHF. The full variable domain, completed using reference TRBV11-2 and TRBJ1-5, is EAGVAQSPRYKIIEKRQSVAFWCNPISGHATLYWYQQILGQGPKLLIQFQNNGVVDDSQLPKDRFSAERLKGVDSTLKIQPAKLEDSAVYLCASSGRGPEGEFSNQPQHFGDGTRLSIL.

This clonotype was recorded a few times. The chain links TRBV7-3 to TRBJ2-3; 10 nucleotides align to TRBD2. CDR1 is SGHTA, CDR2 FQGTGA, per germline. V dropped 3 bases and J dropped 6; count of bases not matched to a gene: 3. The CDR3 runs to 14 residues. CDR3 nucleotides: TGTGCCAGCAGCTTCACTAGCGGGGTTGATACGCAGTATTTT. Protein: CASSFTSGVDTQYF.

This sequence joins TRBV18 and TRBJ2-5, with unresolved D. This CDR3 region has 13 residues. Germline V CDR1 and CDR2: KGHSH, LQKENI. V gave up 0 bases and J gave up 5 bases, with 7 bases separating them. CDR3 coding DNA: TGTGCCAGCTCACCACCCCAGTGGGAGACCCAGTACTTC. Residues: CASSPPQWETQYF.

The table lists this clonotype with many counts. V usage is TRBV29-1 and J usage is TRBJ2-1, with 13 bases aligning to TRBD2. CDR3 length equals 16 residues. The germline gives CDR1 SQVTM, CDR2 ANQGSEA. V lost 8 bases, J lost 2 bases, and 9 bases stayed unmatched. The CDR3 spells CSYGATSGGAYNEQFF. DNA for the CDR3: TGCAGCTATGGGGCCACTAGCGGGGGGGCCTACAATGAGCAGTTCTTC.